The 32 T cell receptor beta chains given below trace back to one sample, sequenced in a study of glioma-infiltrating T cells. TCR alpha and beta CDR3 regions were amplified from RNA using iRepertoire nested multiplex PCR. TCRdb analysed the multiplex PCR reads with MiXCR anew, one entry per CDR3 protein. The data contain about 380,000 distinct CDR3 sequences, 41% of them seen just once; the ten biggest clones take up about 11%. Sequenced input: glioma tissue, nonneoplastic brain tissue, or PBMCs (not recorded which). The source of these receptors is a human donor with low-grade glioma or glioblastoma, undergoing nonglioma brain surgery, or in good health (not recorded which).

About this clonotype: A read error is possible here, since a much larger clone lies one base away. The J gene is TRBJ2-7, the V gene TRBV27, with D perhaps TRBD1 (6 bases). CDR1 MNHEY and CDR2 SMNVEV come from the germline V gene (reference sequence). This CDR3 has 14 amino acids. The CDR3 here is CACSFLDRTYEQYF. Written as DNA, the CDR3 is TGTGCCTGCAGTTTCTTAGACAGGACTTACGAGCAGTACTTC.

This chain links TRBV11-2 with TRBJ2-7; D call uncertain. CDR3 size: 11 residues. The V gene lost 3 bases and the J gene lost 6 bases, with 6 bases spanning the gap. The germline V gene has CDR1 SGHAT and CDR2 FQNNGV. The CDR3 DNA sequence: TGTGCCAGCAGCTTTTATTTCGAGCAGTACTTC. Translating it yields CASSFYFEQYF.

As for this clonotype: A read error is possible here, since a much larger clone lies one base away. The conserved final phenylalanine or tryptophan is absent from the CDR3, which likely points to a read error. V usage is TRBV12-3 or TRBV12-4 and J usage is TRBJ1-1; D call uncertain. CDR3 length: 13 residues. V lost 3 bases to trimming and J lost 1 base, with 6 bases between them. The CDR3 nucleotides are TGTGCCAGCAGTTTCGGCCAGAACACTGAAGCTTTCTCT. This sequence encodes CASSFGQNTEAFS.

The rearrangement joins TRBV6-1 to TRBJ2-7; 9 positions match TRBD2. This CDR3 is 17 amino acids long. The V gene end was trimmed by 2 bases and the J gene end by 1 base; junction bases not matched to a gene: 9. Germline loops: CDR1 MNHNS, CDR2 SASEGT. The CDR3 nucleotides are TGTGCCAGCAGTGAATGGCGGGGGGGCATATTATCCTACGAGCAGTACTTC. It is translated as CASSEWRGGILSYEQYF.

V is TRBV7-2 and J is TRBJ2-7, with TRBD2 matching over 7 bases. Looked up from germline, CDR1 is SGHTA and CDR2 is FQGNSA. The CDR3 runs 14 residues. Trimming at V came to 3 bases and at J to 4 bases, leaving 6 bases not matched to a gene. The CDR3 protein is CASSLMTSLYEQYF. CDR3 nucleotide sequence: TGTGCCAGCAGCTTGATGACTAGCTTGTACGAGCAGTACTTC.

A note on this clonotype: This may arise from a read error, as a much more abundant clone is one base away. The V and J genes are TRBV6-5 and TRBJ2-2; TRBD2 is a possible D gene (6 bases). The CDR3 runs to 12 residues. Per the germline V gene, CDR1 is MNHEY and CDR2 is SVGAGI. CDR3: CASRDVRGEVFF. The DNA of the CDR3 is TGTGCCAGCAGGGATGTACGCGGGGAGGTGTTTTTT.

This clonotype has more than one count but fewer than ten. The chain joins TRBV7-9 to TRBJ2-7, with a tentative D call TRBD1 (6 bases). The germline CDR1 and CDR2 sequences are SEHNR and FQNEAQ (reference sequence). With 8 bases removed from V and 2 bases from J, the gap between germline ends came to 16 bases. The CDR3 totals 14 residues. This CDR3 is CASSQPGQPYEQYF. The CDR3 DNA follows: TGTGCCAGCTCCCAACCGGGACAACCCTACGAGCAGTACTTC.

For this clonotype: This sequence may be a read error, since a much larger clone differs from it by one base. The chain employs TRBV28 and TRBJ2-3; D unclear. The J call may be in error: the DNA end matches TRBJ1-5 better. This CDR3 region has 12 residues. Per the germline V gene, CDR1 is MDHEN and CDR2 is SYDVKM. CDR3 sequence: CASSAPPDTQHF. DNA for the CDR3: TGTGCCAGCAGTGCCCCCCCAGATACGCAGCATTTT.

This clonotype has ten or more counts. The chain recombines TRBV28 with TRBJ1-1, with 7 bases fitting TRBD1. V trimming: 8 bases; J trimming: 5 bases; junction bases outside the gene matches: 8. The CDR3 contains 13 residues. CDR1 is MDHEN and CDR2 is SYDVKM in the germline V gene. The CDR3 nucleotides are TGTGCCAGCCCCCCAGGGGGAGGAACTGAAGCTTTCTTT. This codes for CASPPGGGTEAFF. Complete variable domain (other parts from reference TRBV28 and TRBJ1-1): DVKVTQSSRYLVKRTGEKVFLECVQDMDHENMFWYRQDPGLGLRLIYFSYDVKMKEKGDIPEGYSVSREKKERFSLILESASTNQTSMYLCASPPGGGTEAFFGQGTRLTVV.

The V and J genes are TRBV2 and TRBJ2-3, with unresolved D. This CDR3 is 15 amino acids long. Trimming pared 2 bases from V and 0 bases from J, leaving 9 bases between. Germline-derived CDR1 and CDR2 are SNHLY and FYNNEI. The DNA of the CDR3 is TGTGCCAGCAGTGAAAGGGCAGCTAGCACAGATACGCAGTATTTT. Translation gives CASSERAASTDTQYF.

At least ten counts were recorded for this clonotype. This chain joins TRBV7-2 and TRBJ2-1, with 11 bases identical to TRBD2. CDR3 length: 17 amino acids. Germline-derived CDR1 and CDR2 are SGHTA and FQGNSA. The V and J ends lost 4 bases and 1 base, in that order; junction bases with no gene match: 6. The CDR3 loop is CASSSFGLAGSYNEQFF. CDR3 DNA: TGTGCCAGCAGCTCCTTTGGACTAGCGGGTTCCTACAATGAGCAGTTCTTC.

The J gene is TRBJ1-2, the V gene TRBV28; TRBD1 matches at 7 bases. Germline loops: CDR1 MDHEN, CDR2 SYDVKM. The ends lost 6 bases at V and 3 bases at J; junction bases unmatched: 4. CDR3 length equals 13 residues. The CDR3 sequence is CASRRQGYYGYTF. Written as DNA, the CDR3 is TGTGCCAGCAGACGACAGGGATACTATGGCTACACCTTC.

This clonotype was observed many times. This chain joins TRBV6-1 and TRBJ1-5; the D is unclear. Trimming pared 4 bases from V and 2 bases from J, leaving 9 bases between. CDR3 size: 14 residues. The V gene's germline CDR1 is MNHNS and CDR2 SASEGT. CDR3 sequence reads: CASSVRRGNQPQHF. In nucleotides, the CDR3 is TGTGCCAGCAGTGTCAGGCGGGGCAATCAGCCCCAGCATTTT.

This clonotype occurred many times. The V gene is TRBV20-1, the J gene TRBJ1-6; TRBD1 matches at 8 bases. This CDR3 is 18 amino acids long. The V gene's germline CDR1 is DFQATT and CDR2 SNEGSKA (reference sequence). The J segment lost 1 base and the V segment lost 0 bases, leaving 8 bases of the junction unmatched. CDR3 amino acids: CSARDGAGGASYNSPLHF. The CDR3 nucleotides read TGCAGTGCTAGAGATGGGGCAGGGGGCGCTTCCTATAATTCACCCCTCCACTTT.

The chain recombines TRBV24-1 with TRBJ2-1, with D perhaps matching TRBD1 (6 bases). V lost 7 bases and J lost 6, with 15 bases in between. The CDR3 extends over 14 amino acids. Per germline, CDR1 KGHDR and CDR2 SFDVKD. CDR3 DNA sequence: TGTGCCACCAGCGACCTCAGGGGACGCAATGAGCAGTTCTTC. Amino acid sequence: CATSDLRGRNEQFF.

As to this clonotype: This may be a read error: a much more frequent sequence differs by one nucleotide. The rearrangement uses TRBV7-2 and TRBJ1-1; no clear D gene. Germline V gene sequence: CDR1 SGHTA, CDR2 FQGNSA. The CDR3 is 15 amino acids. CDR3 region: CACSSTPTSVGLAFF. CDR3 sequence (DNA): TGTGCCTGCAGCTCGACTCCTACCTCAGTGGGGTTAGCTTTCTTT.

This clonotype came up a few times. In DNA form, the CDR3 reads TGCAGTGCTAGTAAGCGCATGAACACCGGGGAGCTGTTTTTT. Its protein product is CSASKRMNTGELFF. The chain couples TRBV20-1 to TRBJ2-2; D remains unclear. Germline assignment: CDR1 DFQATT and CDR2 SNEGSKA (reference sequence). V was pared by 3 bases and J by 1 base, with 9 bases between. CDR3 length: 14 amino acids.

The chain has TRBV29-1 and TRBJ2-3, with 10 bases aligning to TRBD2. J was trimmed by 3 bases and V by 4 bases; bases with no gene match: 10. This CDR3 has 16 amino acids. Germline loops: CDR1 SQVTM, CDR2 ANQGSEA. The CDR3 region has the DNA TGCAGCGTTGTCCCTTTAGCGGGAGGTTGGACAGATACGCAGTATTTT. Protein: CSVVPLAGGWTDTQYF.

Regarding this clonotype: Compared with germline, one end of the junction differs, possibly owing to a read error. This sequence joins TRBV5-1 and TRBJ2-2; 10 bases fit TRBD2. This CDR3 spans 17 amino acids. CDR1 SGHRS and CDR2 YFSETQ come from the germline V gene. CDR3 residues: CASSVAPGLANTGELFF. The DNA for the CDR3 is TGCGCCAGCAGCGTCGCTCCGGGACTAGCGAATACCGGGGAGCTGTTTTTT.

The chain links TRBV7-2 to TRBJ1-1; D is unclear. V shed 1 base and J shed 1 base, with 7 bases lying between them. CDR3 length: 14 amino acids. Germline V CDR1 and CDR2: SGHTA, FQGNSA. The CDR3 DNA is TGTGCCAGCAGCTTAGTAGCAGCGAACACTGAAGCTTTCTTT. Protein product: CASSLVAANTEAFF.

This chain links TRBV24-1 with TRBJ1-5; D unclear. The CDR3 sequence is 14 residues long. Germline assignment: CDR1 KGHDR and CDR2 SFDVKD. Trimming left V 12 bases short and J 1 base short, with 15 bases between. The CDR3 here is CAPVYAGSNQPQHF. For the CDR3, the DNA is TGTGCCCCGGTCTATGCGGGAAGCAATCAGCCCCAGCATTTT.

The V gene is TRBV6-1, the J gene TRBJ2-6, with D perhaps assigned TRBD1 or TRBD2 (6 bases each). The CDR3 length is 15 residues. Germline CDR1 reads MNHNS; CDR2 reads SASEGT. The ends were cut back, 5 bases at V and 2 bases at J, with 10 bases in the middle. For the CDR3, the DNA is TGTGCCAGCAGTCCGGAGGGGGCTGGGGCCAACGTCCTGACTTTC. It specifies CASSPEGAGANVLTF.

Of note for this clonotype: One end of the junction does not line up with germline, which may come from a read error. The rearrangement joins TRBV7-2 to TRBJ1-1; 7 bases are a match to TRBD1. The CDR3 is 13 amino acids. Germline assignment: CDR1 SGHTA and CDR2 FQGNSA. The CDR3 coding sequence is TGTGCCAGCAGCTTTAGACAGGGTGTTGAAACTTTCTTT. This encodes CASSFRQGVETFF. Complete variable domain (other parts from reference TRBV7-2 and TRBJ1-1): GAGVSQSPSNKVTEKGKDVELRCDPISGHTALYWYRQSLGQGLEFLIYFQGNSAPDKSGLPSDRFSAERTGGSVSTLTIQRTQQEDSAVYLCASSFRQGVETFFGQGTRLTVV.

This clonotype was seen ten or more times. This sequence joins TRBV27 and TRBJ1-2; 11 bases match TRBD1. Germline CDR1 reads MNHEY; CDR2 reads SMNVEV (reference sequence). The CDR3 spans 16 residues. Unmatched junction bases numbered 10, after V lost 7 bases and J lost 3 bases. The CDR3 here is CASTPDRGLPYYGYTF. CDR3 in DNA: TGTGCCAGCACACCGGACAGGGGGCTTCCCTACTATGGCTACACCTTC.

The table lists this clonotype with many counts. The chain joins TRBV20-1 to TRBJ1-1; perhaps TRBD1 as D (5 bases). This CDR3 comprises 14 residues. The V gene lost 2 bases and the J gene lost 3 bases, with 13 bases spanning the gap. Germline V gives CDR1 DFQATT, CDR2 SNEGSKA (reference sequence). As DNA, the CDR3 is TGCAGTGCTAGAAATCCCCGAGGGGACACTGAAGCTTTCTTT. It translates to CSARNPRGDTEAFF.

This chain connects TRBV28 to TRBJ2-7; D is ambiguous. Per germline, CDR1 MDHEN and CDR2 SYDVKM. CDR3 size: 15 residues. V dropped 3 bases and J dropped 3 bases, with 15 bases sitting between them. CDR3 region: CASSFIRKTDYEQYF. CDR3 DNA: TGTGCCAGCAGTTTTATCAGGAAAACCGACTACGAGCAGTACTTC.

This clonotype was found many times. The chain couples TRBV28 to TRBJ1-2; 10 nucleotides match TRBD1. The CDR3 runs to 14 residues. V trimming: 6 bases; J trimming: 8 bases; junction bases outside the gene matches: 9. Germline V gene data show CDR1 as MDHEN and CDR2 as SYDVKM. The CDR3 region has the DNA TGTGCCAGCAGGGCCATGGGACAGGGGAACGGCTACACCTTC. Its protein product is CASRAMGQGNGYTF.

The chain links TRBV4-1 to TRBJ2-1; possibly TRBD1 or TRBD2 for D (5 bases each). This CDR3 spans 14 amino acids. Germline V CDR1 and CDR2: MGHRA, YSYEKL. The ends were cut back, 4 bases at V and 7 bases at J, with 14 bases in the middle. The chain's CDR3 is CASSPPFGGNEQFF. CDR3 nucleotides: TGCGCCAGCAGCCCGCCCTTTGGGGGAAATGAGCAGTTCTTC.

The sample holds many counts of this clonotype. This chain links TRBV20-1 with TRBJ1-1, with D uncertain. The CDR3 has 14 amino acids. V was shortened by 6 bases and J by 2 bases, with 16 bases between the two germline ends. Germline CDR1 reads DFQATT; CDR2 reads SNEGSKA (reference sequence). This CDR3 is CSAAVRTGNTEAFF. The CDR3 nucleotides are TGCAGTGCAGCCGTTAGGACGGGAAACACTGAAGCTTTCTTT.

This clonotype was seen once. The chain uses TRBV9 and TRBJ1-1; D call uncertain. This CDR3 has 14 amino acids. CDR1 SGDLS and CDR2 YYNGEE come from the germline V gene. V dropped 1 base and J dropped 0 bases, with 7 bases sitting between them. Here the CDR3 DNA reads TGTGCCAGCAGCGTATCCCACATGAACACTGAAGCTTTCTTT. As protein: CASSVSHMNTEAFF.

This clonotype occurred a few times. This chain's CDR3 is CSAPHSSARETQYF. Here the CDR3 DNA reads TGCAGTGCTCCCCATTCTAGCGCCAGAGAGACCCAGTACTTC. This chain links TRBV20-1 with TRBJ2-5, with TRBD2 as a possible D gene (6 bases). The CDR3 totals 14 residues. Trimming removed 5 bases at V and 4 bases at J, with 17 bases between. CDR1 and CDR2 from the germline V gene are DFQATT and SNEGSKA (reference sequence).

V and J are TRBV6-1 and TRBJ2-1; 10 nucleotides align to TRBD2. Germline CDR1 MNHNS, CDR2 SASEGT. The CDR3 is 16 residues long. Trimming took 5 bases from V and 8 from J; bases not matched to a gene: 12. The CDR3 sequence: CASSYLPSGSRYEQFF. The DNA of the CDR3 is TGTGCCAGCAGTTATCTCCCTAGCGGGAGTAGGTATGAGCAGTTCTTC.